What follows are 24 T cell receptor beta chains derived from one specimen sequenced in a study of blood T cell repertoires in COVID-19. Clones were read by immunoSEQ multiplex PCR, and TCRdb kept only the in-frame ones, dropping some. The data hold about 150,000 clones, with approximately 90% observed a single time. Sequencing was performed on peripheral blood. The receptors were sampled from a human donor in a cohort sampled during active COVID-19.

V gene TRBV6-6 combines with J gene TRBJ1-1, with TRBD1 as a possible D gene (6 bases). V lost 7 bases, J lost 0 bases, and 12 bases lay in between. Per germline, CDR1 MNHNY and CDR2 SVGAGI (reference sequence). The CDR3 totals 14 residues. The CDR3 DNA reads TGTGCCAGCAAGACGGACAGCCTGAACACTGAAGCTTTCTTT. As protein: CASKTDSLNTEAFF.

The V call is TRBV19, the J call TRBJ2-3, with 7 positions matching TRBD1. Trimming removed 6 bases from V and 4 bases from J; junction bases left unmatched: 4. This CDR3 contains 13 residues. Germline V gene lookup returns CDR1 LNHDA and CDR2 SQIVND (reference sequence). DNA for the CDR3: TGTGCCAGTAGCCGAGGGGGCCCAGATACGCAGTATTTT. Translated, it gives CASSRGGPDTQYF. Variable domain in full (rest from reference TRBV19 and TRBJ2-3): DGGITQSPKYLFRKEGQNVTLSCEQNLNHDAMYWYRQDPGQGLRLIYYSQIVNDFQKGDIAEGYSVSREKKESFPLTVTSAQKNPTAFYLCASSRGGPDTQYFGPGTRLTVL.

This chain links TRBV30 with TRBJ1-6; TRBD1 matches 12 bases. The CDR3 is 20 residues long. Trimming cost V 3 bases and J 8 bases; bases outside gene matches: 20. The germline gives CDR1 GTSNPN, CDR2 SVGIG (reference sequence). The CDR3 DNA reads as TGTGCCTGGAGAGGAGACCGGGACAGGGGGCAAAAGTCGATTTATTCACCCCTCCACTTT. Protein product: CAWRGDRDRGQKSIYSPLHF.

The genes are TRBV5-1 and TRBJ1-2; the D is unclear. Trimming cost V 0 bases and J 4 bases, with 10 bases left between them. In germline, CDR1 is SGHRS, CDR2 YFSETQ. The length of the CDR3 is 14 residues. For the CDR3, the DNA is TGCGCCAGCAGCTTGGAAGGTCTAGGCTATGGCTACACCTTC. Its translation is CASSLEGLGYGYTF.

The rearrangement joins TRBV2 to TRBJ2-1; D gene uncertain. The V gene lost 6 bases and the J gene lost 0 bases, with 12 bases spanning the gap. The length of the CDR3 is 15 residues. Germline-derived CDR1 and CDR2 are SNHLY and FYNNEI. The CDR3: CASSAPHYSYNEQFF. CDR3 sequence (DNA): TGTGCCAGCAGCGCCCCGCACTACTCCTACAATGAGCAGTTCTTC.

This chain links TRBV6-5 with TRBJ2-7; D unclear. In germline, CDR1 is MNHEY, CDR2 SVGAGI. This CDR3 comprises 13 residues. Trimming stripped 0 bases from V and 1 base from J, with 4 bases between. The CDR3 spells CASSYSSSYEQYF. The DNA for the CDR3 is TGTGCCAGCAGTTACTCTTCTTCCTACGAGCAGTACTTC.

This chain links TRBV9 with TRBJ2-7; a possible D gene is TRBD2 (6 bases). The V gene's germline CDR1 is SGDLS and CDR2 YYNGEE. V dropped 3 bases and J dropped 2 bases, with 9 bases sitting between them. The CDR3 is made up of 13 amino acids. CDR3 nucleotide sequence: TGTGCCAGCAGCGCCGGAGGGCCCTACGAGCAGTACTTC. This codes for CASSAGGPYEQYF.

This clone was counted once. The chain is built from TRBV5-1 and TRBJ2-3; 8 bases align to TRBD2. Germline V lookup: CDR1 SGHRS, CDR2 YFSETQ. Trimming cost V 4 bases and J 12 bases; bases outside gene matches: 4. This CDR3 region has 11 residues. DNA of the CDR3: TGCGCCAGCAGCGACGGGACTAGTCAGTATTTT. Its protein product is CASSDGTSQYF.

The V call is TRBV16, the J call TRBJ2-7; TRBD2 matches 9 bases. There are 15 residues in the CDR3. The germline gives CDR1 KGHSY, CDR2 FQNENV. J was trimmed by 6 bases and V by 2 bases; bases with no gene match: 8. This CDR3 reads CASSQLLREGGEQYF. CDR3 bases: TGTGCCAGCAGCCAACTTCTGCGGGAGGGGGGCGAGCAGTACTTC.

Of note for this clone: Distinct nucleotide sequences in the sample also encode this CDR3. The rearrangement uses TRBV28 and TRBJ2-4, with 8 bases aligning to TRBD2. Unmatched junction bases numbered 7, after V lost 6 bases and J lost 6 bases. The CDR3 is 14 residues long. In germline, CDR1 is MDHEN, CDR2 SYDVKM. In DNA, the CDR3 is TGTGCCAGCAGCCCCGGGAGGGCGGGAAACATTCAGTACTTC. This encodes CASSPGRAGNIQYF.

The chain recombines TRBV5-1 with TRBJ2-3; 11 nucleotides match TRBD2. Germline values: CDR1 SGHRS, CDR2 YFSETQ. The CDR3 has 15 amino acids. The junction had 3 bases not matched to a gene; V was cut back by 5 bases and J by 1 base. The CDR3 bases are TGCGCCAGCAGGCTAGCGGGAGGCGGCACAGATACGCAGTATTTT. As protein: CASRLAGGGTDTQYF.

The chain carries TRBV6-2 or TRBV6-3 and TRBJ2-7, with TRBD2 identical over 8 bases. The CDR3 is made up of 15 amino acids. Trimming at V came to 5 bases and at J to 2 bases, leaving 8 bases not matched to a gene. The germline gives CDR1 MNHEY, CDR2 SVGEGT. CDR3 region: CASSPRGSGAYEQYF. The CDR3 region has the DNA TGTGCCAGCAGTCCCCGGGGTAGCGGGGCCTACGAGCAGTACTTC.

This clone was picked up one time. J is TRBJ1-2 and V is TRBV28; 9 bases are a match to TRBD1. Germline trimming cut 3 bases from V and 8 bases from J; bases unmatched to any gene: 10. CDR1 and CDR2 (germline): MDHEN, SYDVKM. The CDR3 length is 15 residues. As DNA, the CDR3 is TGTGCCAGCAGTTTTGAGGGACAGGGAGCCGGCGGCTACACCTTC. Protein product: CASSFEGQGAGGYTF.

The chain combines TRBV9 with TRBJ2-2, with D perhaps TRBD2 (6 bases). The CDR3 loop spans 14 amino acids. The germline V and J ends were trimmed by 2 bases and 6 bases, with 11 bases remaining between them. CDR1 is SGDLS, CDR2 YYNGEE, per germline. CDR3 loop: CASSVSWGAGELFF. DNA for the CDR3: TGTGCCAGCAGCGTTAGCTGGGGGGCCGGGGAGCTGTTTTTT. The whole variable domain, remainder taken from reference TRBV9 and TRBJ2-2, is DSGVTQTPKHLITATGQRVTLRCSPRSGDLSVYWYQQSLDQGLQFLIQYYNGEERAKGNILERFSAQQFPDLHSELNLSSLELGDSALYFCASSVSWGAGELFFGEGSRLTVL.

J is TRBJ1-2 and V is TRBV6-4; D is unresolved. Per the germline V gene, CDR1 is MRHNA and CDR2 is SNTAGT. The CDR3 has 15 amino acids. Between the trimmed V and J ends, which lost 4 bases and 6 bases, there was a span of 18 bases. The CDR3 sequence: CASSASRGSLDGYTF. The CDR3 DNA reads as TGTGCCAGCAGTGCGTCTCGAGGGTCCCTCGATGGCTACACCTTC.

A word on this clone: Distinct nucleotide sequences in the sample also encode this CDR3. V and J are TRBV30 and TRBJ2-3, with 11 bases that match TRBD2. Unmatched junction bases numbered 0, after V lost 1 base and J lost 0 bases. The CDR3 length is 15 residues. The germline V gene encodes CDR1 GTSNPN and CDR2 SVGIG (reference sequence). CDR3 coding DNA: TGTGCCTGGAGTGGACTAGCGGGGAGCACAGATACGCAGTATTTT. As protein: CAWSGLAGSTDTQYF.

J is TRBJ2-1 and V is TRBV11-3; the D is unclear. Per germline, CDR1 SGHNT and CDR2 YENEEA. The V end lost 0 bases, the J end lost 6 bases, and 12 bases lay between the germline ends. This CDR3 is 15 amino acids long. As DNA, the CDR3 is TGTGCCAGCAGCTTAGATCCAAGCTGGAGCAATGAGCAGTTCTTC. This gives the protein CASSLDPSWSNEQFF.

This clone is a singleton in its sample. This chain links TRBV6-5 with TRBJ1-1; perhaps TRBD1 as D (5 bases). This CDR3 comprises 13 residues. The germline V gene encodes CDR1 MNHEY and CDR2 SVGAGI. V lost 2 bases, J lost 8 bases, and 12 bases lay in between. The DNA of the CDR3 is TGTGCCAGCAGTTACCAGGCAGGGTCAGAAGCTTTCTTT. Translated, it gives CASSYQAGSEAFF.

This clone appeared once. The chain uses TRBV19 and TRBJ2-7, with D possibly TRBD2 on 5 matching bases. The CDR3 sequence is 15 residues long. Germline lookup yields CDR1 LNHDA and CDR2 SQIVND (reference sequence). V was shortened by 5 bases and J by 5 bases, with 19 bases between the two germline ends. CDR3 sequence: CASSAPSRGINEQYF. In nucleotides, the CDR3 is TGTGCCAGTAGTGCCCCTAGCCGAGGGATCAACGAGCAGTACTTC.

This chain connects TRBV18 to TRBJ2-5; 8 nucleotides match TRBD1. V gave up 6 bases and J gave up 5 bases; unmatched junction bases: 11. CDR1 and CDR2 (germline): KGHSH, LQKENI. The CDR3 extends over 15 amino acids. The CDR3 DNA is TGTGCCAGCTCCCTCGGACAGGGTGCAGTGGAGACCCAGTACTTC. Protein sequence: CASSLGQGAVETQYF.

The gene calls are TRBV9 and TRBJ2-7, with TRBD1 identical over 7 bases. Per the germline V gene, CDR1 is SGDLS and CDR2 is YYNGEE. This CDR3 contains 16 residues. V was clipped by 2 bases and J by 4 bases; unmatched bases: 12. The CDR3 nucleotides read TGTGCCAGCAGCGTGAATAGGGACAGTCCTACATACGAGCAGTACTTC. Protein sequence: CASSVNRDSPTYEQYF.

The V gene is TRBV10-2, the J gene TRBJ2-1; TRBD1 might be the D (6 bases). The CDR3 is 13 residues long. Between the trimmed V and J ends, which lost 7 bases and 2 bases, there was a span of 9 bases. Per the germline V gene, CDR1 is WSHSY and CDR2 is SAAADI. The CDR3 bases are TGCGCCAGCACCCCAGGGGCCTACAATGAGCAGTTCTTC. This encodes CASTPGAYNEQFF.

J is TRBJ1-2 and V is TRBV5-6; a possible D gene is TRBD1 (6 bases). Looked up from germline, CDR1 is SGHDT and CDR2 is YYEEEE. V lost 2 bases and J 5 bases, leaving 13 bases between the germline ends. The CDR3 runs to 14 residues. The CDR3 nucleotides are TGTGCCAGCAGCTTCAAGGGGGGGTTGTATGGCTACACCTTC. Its protein is CASSFKGGLYGYTF.

V and J are TRBV4-2 and TRBJ2-7; 14 positions match TRBD2. V was clipped by 2 bases and J by 2 bases; unmatched bases: 5. CDR3 size: 17 residues. Germline CDR1 and CDR2: LGHNA and YNFKEQ. CDR3 DNA: TGTGCCAGCAGCCAATCCCGGACTAGCGGGAGGCCCTACGAGCAGTACTTC. This gives the protein CASSQSRTSGRPYEQYF.